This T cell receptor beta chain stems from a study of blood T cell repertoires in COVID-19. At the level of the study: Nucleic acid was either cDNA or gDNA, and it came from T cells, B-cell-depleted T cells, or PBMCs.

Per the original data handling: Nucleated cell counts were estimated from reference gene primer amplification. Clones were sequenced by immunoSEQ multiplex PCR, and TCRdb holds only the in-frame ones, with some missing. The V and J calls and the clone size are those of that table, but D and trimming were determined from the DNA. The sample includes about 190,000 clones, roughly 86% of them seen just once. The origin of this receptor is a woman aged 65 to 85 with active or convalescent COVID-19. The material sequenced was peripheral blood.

Here the CDR3 DNA reads TGTGCCAGTAGTCCTTGGGACAGGGCTGCCGGCTACACCTTC. Protein sequence: CASSPWDRAAGYTF. The chain recombines TRBV19 with TRBJ1-2; 9 bases match TRBD1. CDR1 is LNHDA and CDR2 is SQIVND in the germline V gene (reference sequence). This CDR3 spans 14 amino acids. V trimming: 5 bases; J trimming: 8 bases; junction bases outside the gene matches: 9. Variable domain in full (rest from reference TRBV19 and TRBJ1-2): DGGITQSPKYLFRKEGQNVTLSCEQNLNHDAMYWYRQDPGQGLRLIYYSQIVNDFQKGDIAEGYSVSREKKESFPLTVTSAQKNPTAFYLCASSPWDRAAGYTFGSGTRLTVV.